The TCR beta chain under discussion was sequenced for a study of cytomegalovirus exposure and HLA in healthy donors. Study findings and constraints: Overall, roughly 150 TCR beta chains were annotated as cytomegalovirus-associated. A subsequent analysis found that TCR clusters from the first cohort also tended to co-occur in the approximately 130 validation repertoires, with less than 95% of cluster scores above 0. Both high specificity and high sensitivity reportedly marked the classifier's diagnosis of cytomegalovirus status.

This CDR3 is 18 amino acids long. CDR1 is MDHEN and CDR2 is SYDVKM in the germline V gene. Trimming took 4 bases from V and 1 from J; bases not matched to a gene: 12. These donors were members of the roughly 130-subject validation cohort, a group separate from the approximately 700-subject first cohort. Some clones are missing from TCRdb's copy, which holds only in-frame ones; the method was immunoSEQ multiplex PCR. The sample contains 100,000 to 150,000 clones, approximately 90% of which appear only once. As regards this clone: Its antigen remains unidentified.

Input material: PBMCs. The receptor comes from a woman between 18 and 29 years old in good health and CMV-seronegative. The chain is built from TRBV28 and TRBJ1-5; TRBD1 matches at 8 bases. The CDR3 DNA reads TGTGCCAGCAGTTCCCTAACTCAGGGGGCGCGAAGCAATCAGCCCCAGCATTTT. It is translated as CASSSLTQGARSNQPQHF.